This record concerns one T cell receptor beta chain sequence. This clonotype showed up just a few times. It has no known antigen specificity. Per-nucleotide qualities are absent, and no much larger clonotype sits a single base away. This sample is part of a study of immune reconstitution after stem cell transplant in scleroderma (dated by TCRdb to 2016 to 2017). The library was prepared using RT-PCR. This sample was sequenced with an Illumina MiSeq. TCRdb reran the public reads through fastp at Q25 and MiXCR, keeping productive beta chains. For every CDR3 protein sequence, its rows merge into one entry that carries the most common genes and DNA. Present in this sample are just over 3,500 distinct CDR3 sequences, 6.3% of which were seen just once. The top ten constitute roughly 15% of the sample. V is trimmed back by 3 bases and J by 2 bases, and the junction contains 9 bases that no gene match accounts for. Including the terminal cysteine and phenylalanine, the CDR3 comprises 16 residues. Only the CDR3 DNA is retained, 48 bases long and in frame from the first base. According to the germline V gene, CDR1 reads SGHRS and CDR2 reads YFSETQ.

The TCR originated in a female donor with systemic sclerosis. Donor details come from another sample of the same person, matched by shared clones. Collection took place before or after autologous hematopoietic stem cell transplantation (not recorded which). The rearranged chain carries TRBV5-1 and TRBJ2-3; TRBD1 lines up with 7 middle nucleotides. Read as DNA, the sequence is TGCGCCAGCAGCTCCAAAGGGACAGCGCACACAGATACGCAGTATTTT. Its translation is CASSSKGTAHTDTQYF.